The 32 T cell receptor beta chains below all came from one sample that was sequenced in a study of T cell repertoires in cytomegalovirus infection. TCRdb reprocessed the reads with MiXCR, giving one entry per CDR3 protein. The sample has about 230,000 distinct CDR3 sequences; 6% to 8% are singletons. What was sequenced was PBMCs. The receptors derive from a human donor in good health (CMV status not recorded). Some clones in this sample may be carry-over from other donors' samples.

In this sample, this clonotype turned up many times. The J gene is TRBJ1-6, the V gene TRBV28; possible D gene TRBD1, 5 bases. CDR3 length: 15 amino acids. V was cut by 5 bases and J by 9 bases, with 17 bases left in between. Germline values: CDR1 MDHEN, CDR2 SYDVKM. The CDR3: CASSRMTPGRSPLHF. DNA for the CDR3: TGTGCCAGCAGTCGCATGACACCGGGGCGTTCACCCCTCCACTTT.

This rearrangement joins TRBV7-2 to TRBJ2-1; 8 nucleotides align to TRBD2. V dropped 5 bases and J dropped 4; count of bases not matched to a gene: 7. CDR3 length: 15 residues. The germline V gene has CDR1 SGHTA and CDR2 FQGNSA. The CDR3 coding sequence is TGTGCCAGCAGCCTTAGCGGGATATCATACAATGAGCAGTTCTTC. Its protein product is CASSLSGISYNEQFF.

There are many counts of this clonotype. The rearrangement links TRBV6-2 or TRBV6-3 to TRBJ2-1; D ambiguous. V lost 7 bases to trimming and J lost 5 bases, with 12 bases between them. The CDR3 loop spans 13 amino acids. CDR1 and CDR2 from the germline V gene are MNHEY and SVGEGT. CDR3 loop: CASNLDVNNEQFF. The CDR3 bases are TGTGCCAGCAATCTCGACGTAAACAATGAGCAGTTCTTC.

This clonotype has a count of ten or more. This chain uses TRBV7-2 with TRBJ1-1, with D possibly matching TRBD1 (6 bases). CDR3 length: 13 residues. In germline, CDR1 is SGHTA, CDR2 FQGNSA. Trimming took off 8 bases at V and 5 bases at J, with 15 bases between the two ends. The CDR3 here is CASSLNRDTEAFF. In DNA, the CDR3 is TGTGCCAGCTCTCTTAACAGGGATACTGAAGCTTTCTTT.

This clonotype appeared many times. The chain recombines TRBV7-2 with TRBJ1-1, with unresolved D. The CDR3 is 13 amino acids. Trimming pared 5 bases from V and 2 bases from J, leaving 9 bases between. Germline CDR1 reads SGHTA; CDR2 reads FQGNSA. CDR3 amino acids: CASSPTYNTEAFF. CDR3 sequence (DNA): TGTGCCAGCAGCCCGACTTACAACACTGAAGCTTTCTTT.

There are many counts of this clonotype. DNA of the CDR3: TGTGCCAGCAGCCTCCGAGAGGAAGCTTTCTTT. Its protein is CASSLREEAFF. The chain carries TRBV7-2 and TRBJ1-1; D gene unclear. Germline lookup yields CDR1 SGHTA and CDR2 FQGNSA. V shed 5 bases and J shed 8 bases, with 9 bases lying between them. The CDR3 extends over 11 amino acids.

This clonotype appeared many times. The chain combines TRBV30 with TRBJ2-7; D uncertain. The CDR3 totals 12 residues. Trimming left V 5 bases short and J 2 bases short, with 10 bases between. Germline lookup yields CDR1 GTSNPN and CDR2 SVGIG (reference sequence). The DNA of the CDR3 is TGTGCCTGGGACGACGGAGCCTACGAGCAGTACTTC. This encodes CAWDDGAYEQYF.

This clonotype has at least ten counts. J is TRBJ2-3 and V is TRBV6-2 or TRBV6-3, with TRBD2 matching over 11 bases. The length of the CDR3 is 17 residues. Germline loops: CDR1 MNHEY, CDR2 SVGEGT. After removal of 5 bases from V and 4 bases from J, the junction contained 11 bases not matched to a gene. Here the CDR3 DNA reads TGTGCCAGCAGTCGGGGGCGCACTAGCGGGGGTGCAGATACGCAGTATTTT. Its protein product is CASSRGRTSGGADTQYF.

In this sample, this clonotype turned up many times. The chain uses TRBV6-1 and TRBJ1-1; D unresolved. Deletions cut 6 bases from V and 5 bases from J, with 16 bases between. The V gene's germline CDR1 is MNHNS and CDR2 SASEGT. CDR3 size: 14 residues. In nucleotides, the CDR3 is TGTGCCAGCAGAGGTACCAAGGGAGGAACTGAAGCTTTCTTT. Its protein is CASRGTKGGTEAFF.

This clonotype was seen many times. The gene calls are TRBV11-2 and TRBJ1-1, with a tentative D call TRBD1 (5 bases). CDR1 is SGHAT and CDR2 is FQNNGV in the germline V gene. V lost 2 bases, J lost 0 bases, and 13 bases lay in between. The CDR3 loop spans 16 amino acids. The CDR3, as DNA: TGTGCCAGCAGCTTACAGGGCGGCGGGATGAACACTGAAGCTTTCTTT. It translates to CASSLQGGGMNTEAFF.

The genes are TRBV14 and TRBJ1-1; no clear D. CDR1 SGHDN and CDR2 FVKESK come from the germline V gene. V shed 2 bases and J shed 1 base, with 11 bases lying between them. The CDR3 contains 15 residues. CDR3 nucleotides: TGTGCCAGCAGCCAACGCCGGCAGGAGAACACTGAAGCTTTCTTT. It translates to CASSQRRQENTEAFF.

There are many counts of this clonotype. This chain connects TRBV7-2 to TRBJ1-2; D remains ambiguous. Germline V gene data show CDR1 as SGHTA and CDR2 as FQGNSA. CDR3 size: 14 residues. V was clipped by 1 base and J by 1 base, with 7 bases between them. This chain's CDR3 is CASSLGGSNYGYTF. The DNA for the CDR3 is TGTGCCAGCAGCTTAGGCGGCAGTAACTATGGCTACACCTTC.

This clonotype was seen repeatedly, ten times or more. This CDR3 reads CASRPPDRAGQPQHF. CDR3 coding DNA: TGTGCCAGCAGGCCGCCGGACAGGGCAGGCCAGCCCCAGCATTTT. The chain recombines TRBV6-1 with TRBJ1-5; 8 bases match TRBD1. CDR1 is MNHNS and CDR2 is SASEGT in the germline V gene. The CDR3 sequence is 15 residues long. The V segment lost 6 bases and the J segment 7 bases; nucleotides outside the gene matches: 11.

This clonotype was counted many times. The V and J genes are TRBV29-1 and TRBJ1-2; 9 bases fit TRBD1. Trimming at V came to 4 bases and at J to 12 bases, leaving 6 bases not matched to a gene. The CDR3 has 11 amino acids. Germline values: CDR1 SQVTM, CDR2 ANQGSEA. The chain's CDR3 is CSVGDRVIHTF. The CDR3 bases are TGCAGCGTTGGGGACAGGGTCATCCACACCTTC.

This clonotype was observed at least ten times. J is TRBJ2-5 and V is TRBV6-1; 10 bases map to TRBD1. This CDR3 spans 15 amino acids. Germline trimming cut 5 bases from V and 4 bases from J; bases unmatched to any gene: 7. Per the germline V gene, CDR1 is MNHNS and CDR2 is SASEGT. In nucleotides, the CDR3 is TGTGCCAGCAGTCCCCCGGGACAGGGGCGAGAGACCCAGTACTTC. Encoded protein: CASSPPGQGRETQYF.

In its sample, this clonotype was seen many times. The rearrangement links TRBV2 to TRBJ2-5, with 12 nucleotides matching TRBD1. V gave up 6 bases and J gave up 4 bases; unmatched junction bases: 6. This CDR3 contains 15 residues. Germline lookup yields CDR1 SNHLY and CDR2 FYNNEI. The CDR3 region is CASRSGTGGGETQYF. The CDR3, as DNA: TGTGCCAGCAGGTCCGGGACAGGGGGCGGAGAGACCCAGTACTTC.

This clonotype was detected many times. The rearrangement uses TRBV13 and TRBJ2-1; D unresolved. This CDR3 region has 16 residues. V was pared by 0 bases and J by 0 bases, with 9 bases between. Germline V CDR1 and CDR2: PRHDT, FYEKMQ (reference sequence). The CDR3 DNA reads TGTGCCAGCAGCTTAGGACACCTCAGCTCCTACAATGAGCAGTTCTTC. Its protein is CASSLGHLSSYNEQFF.

The chain joins TRBV29-1 to TRBJ2-7; possible D gene TRBD2, 6 bases. CDR1 is SQVTM and CDR2 is ANQGSEA in the germline V gene. Trimming pared 7 bases from V and 0 bases from J, leaving 16 bases between. The CDR3 spans 14 residues. The CDR3 region is CSARASAYSYEQYF. Written as DNA, the CDR3 is TGCAGCGCTCGGGCTAGCGCTTACTCCTACGAGCAGTACTTC.

This clonotype has at least ten counts. This chain links TRBV7-2 with TRBJ1-1, with D possibly matching TRBD1 (5 bases). Per the germline V gene, CDR1 is SGHTA and CDR2 is FQGNSA. CDR3 length: 15 amino acids. V was clipped by 1 base and J by 4 bases, with 13 bases between them. The CDR3 loop reads CASSLVAGEGTEAFF. CDR3 in DNA: TGTGCCAGCAGCTTAGTAGCGGGGGAAGGCACTGAAGCTTTCTTT.

This clonotype was seen at least ten times. This sequence joins TRBV5-1 and TRBJ2-5; unclear D gene. There are 13 residues in the CDR3. The germline gives CDR1 SGHRS, CDR2 YFSETQ. V shed 0 bases and J shed 5 bases, with 8 bases lying between them. CDR3: CASSLVGMETQYF. The CDR3 DNA reads TGCGCCAGCAGCTTGGTGGGGATGGAGACCCAGTACTTC.

Only a few counts were recorded for this clonotype. The rearrangement uses TRBV28 and TRBJ2-7; D is possibly TRBD1 (6 bases). The CDR3 contains 14 residues. Germline loops: CDR1 MDHEN, CDR2 SYDVKM. The V end was cut by 6 bases, the J end by 2 bases, with 14 bases between. The CDR3 DNA is TGTGCCAGCAGCACCCAACAGGGCCCCTACGAGCAGTACTTC. Translation: CASSTQQGPYEQYF.

The CDR3 sequence is CAWSAFVREQFF. The DNA of the CDR3 is TGTGCCTGGAGTGCTTTTGTTCGTGAGCAGTTCTTC. The V gene is TRBV30, the J gene TRBJ2-1; no clear D gene. Trimming cost V 1 base and J 9 bases, with 10 bases left between them. Germline V lookup: CDR1 GTSNPN, CDR2 SVGIG (reference sequence). The CDR3 spans 12 residues.

This clonotype was recorded many times. The chain employs TRBV2 and TRBJ2-5; D call uncertain. The V end was cut by 5 bases, the J end by 0 bases, with 7 bases between. The CDR3 is 13 residues long. The germline CDR1 and CDR2 sequences are SNHLY and FYNNEI. The chain's CDR3 is CASSPEYQETQYF. For the CDR3, the DNA is TGTGCCAGCAGTCCGGAGTACCAAGAGACCCAGTACTTC.

The chain combines TRBV12-3 or TRBV12-4 with TRBJ2-7, with 8 bases that match TRBD1. V dropped 6 bases and J dropped 4; count of bases not matched to a gene: 11. There are 15 residues in the CDR3. CDR3 sequence: CASREGGQGTYEQYF. The CDR3 coding sequence is TGTGCCAGCAGAGAGGGAGGACAGGGCACGTACGAGCAGTACTTC.

The gene calls are TRBV11-2 and TRBJ2-2, with 7 bases aligning to TRBD1. V was pared by 8 bases and J by 3 bases, with 9 bases of the junction left unmatched. The CDR3 runs to 15 residues. Germline V lookup: CDR1 SGHAT, CDR2 FQNNGV. Written as DNA, the CDR3 is TGTGCCAGCCGAACCCAGGGACAGTACACCGGGGAGCTGTTTTTT. Its translation is CASRTQGQYTGELFF.

This clonotype was found many times. This chain joins TRBV5-8 and TRBJ2-7; 9 nucleotides align to TRBD1. CDR1 is SGHTS and CDR2 is YDEGEE in the germline V gene. The junction had 8 bases not matched to a gene; V was cut back by 4 bases and J by 0 bases. The CDR3 spans 16 residues. CDR3 sequence (DNA): TGTGCCAGCAGCCCGGGACAGGGTGGAAGCTCCTACGAGCAGTACTTC. Its protein is CASSPGQGGSSYEQYF.

The chain employs TRBV28 and TRBJ2-7; perhaps TRBD1 as D (5 bases). Trimming stripped 3 bases from V and 9 bases from J, with 21 bases between. CDR3 length equals 15 residues. CDR1 and CDR2 (germline): MDHEN, SYDVKM. This CDR3 is CASSFLQGIYEWQYF. The CDR3 DNA follows: TGTGCCAGCAGTTTCTTGCAGGGCATTTACGAGTGGCAGTACTTC.

Many counts were recorded for this clonotype. V and J are TRBV29-1 and TRBJ2-2; tentative D call: TRBD2 (6 bases). CDR3 length: 13 residues. Trimming took 5 bases from V and 6 from J, leaving 13 bases between them. Germline V gene sequence: CDR1 SQVTM, CDR2 ANQGSEA. The CDR3 spells CSVRRDFAGELFF. CDR3 bases: TGCAGCGTTCGAAGGGACTTTGCCGGGGAGCTGTTTTTT.

This clonotype showed up many times. The rearrangement joins TRBV7-2 to TRBJ1-2; TRBD1 matches at 8 bases. The CDR3 spans 15 residues. J gave up 2 bases and V 3 bases, and 5 bases lay outside the gene matches. Germline V gene sequence: CDR1 SGHTA, CDR2 FQGNSA. The CDR3 reads CASSFSGGENYGYTF. CDR3 coding DNA: TGTGCCAGCAGCTTCTCAGGGGGCGAAAACTATGGCTACACCTTC.

This clonotype occurred many times. The chain joins TRBV29-1 to TRBJ1-1; D is uncertain. CDR1 and CDR2 (germline): SQVTM, ANQGSEA. The length of the CDR3 is 13 residues. V dropped 2 bases and J dropped 1 base, with 8 bases sitting between them. CDR3 sequence: CSVEWRGNTEAFF. The DNA of the CDR3 is TGCAGCGTTGAATGGCGGGGGAACACTGAAGCTTTCTTT.

The chain combines TRBV7-2 with TRBJ1-5; TRBD1 is a possible D gene (6 bases). CDR3 size: 15 residues. Germline lookup yields CDR1 SGHTA and CDR2 FQGNSA. Deletions cut 7 bases from V and 5 bases from J, with 18 bases between. The CDR3 region has the DNA TGTGCCAGCACCCGATCAACAGGGAAGGATCAGCCCCAGCATTTT. Translated, it gives CASTRSTGKDQPQHF.

This clonotype appeared many times. This sequence joins TRBV7-2 and TRBJ1-1, with 8 positions matching TRBD1. This CDR3 is 16 amino acids long. The germline CDR1 and CDR2 sequences are SGHTA and FQGNSA. Trimming removed 5 bases from V and 5 bases from J; junction bases left unmatched: 13. CDR3 bases: TGTGCCAGCAGCACCAACAGGGGGGTGAAGCATACTGAAGCTTTCTTT. Protein sequence: CASSTNRGVKHTEAFF.